These 20 T cell receptor beta chains originate from one sample sequenced in a study of T cells after yellow fever vaccination. MiXCR, applied by TCRdb to the 5' RACE reads, yields one record per CDR3 protein. The sample contains some 250,000 distinct CDR3 sequences, 6.9% of which appear only once. This material consisted of CD4+ T cells sorted from PBMCs, taken 15 days after the yellow fever booster vaccination. These receptors came from a man aged 25-45 years who received the YFV17D yellow fever vaccine.

This clonotype was recorded at least ten times. The chain recombines TRBV21-1 with TRBJ2-1; the table assigns TRBD2, which was not confirmed against the DNA. TRBV21-1 is a pseudogene. The CDR3 extends over 18 amino acids. CDR3 coding DNA: TGTGCCAGCAGCAAAAACTTGTTAGGCGGGAGTAAGGGCAATGAGCAGTTCTTC. Translation gives CASSKNLLGGSKGNEQFF.

This chain connects TRBV7-9 to TRBJ2-3; D possibly corresponds to TRBD2 (6 bases). The CDR3 is 12 amino acids. Trimming pared 7 bases from V and 8 bases from J, leaving 13 bases between. Germline values: CDR1 SEHNR, CDR2 FQNEAQ (reference sequence). The CDR3 nucleotides read TGTGCCAGCAACGAACTAGCAGCTACGCAGTATTTT. Amino acid sequence: CASNELAATQYF.

This clonotype was counted ten times or more. The chain combines TRBV5-1 with TRBJ1-1; 7 bases are a match to TRBD1. This CDR3 comprises 14 residues. CDR1 and CDR2 (germline): SGHRS, YFSETQ. Trimming removed 4 bases from V and 3 bases from J; junction bases left unmatched: 6. The CDR3, as DNA: TGCGCCAGCAGCCCCTCCACAGGGGACACTGAAGCTTTCTTT. It encodes CASSPSTGDTEAFF.

This clonotype has only a few counts. The rearrangement joins TRBV9 to TRBJ1-4; D gene unclear. Trimming removed 4 bases at V and 2 bases at J, with 9 bases between. The CDR3 extends over 14 amino acids. Germline V gives CDR1 SGDLS, CDR2 YYNGEE. The CDR3 region is CASSRTATNEKLFF. In DNA, the CDR3 is TGTGCCAGCAGCCGAACTGCTACTAATGAAAAACTGTTTTTT.

The chain uses TRBV2 and TRBJ1-5; TRBD1 is a possible D gene (6 bases). The CDR3 totals 13 residues. Germline loops: CDR1 SNHLY, CDR2 FYNNEI. The V end lost 1 base, the J end lost 7 bases, and 8 bases lay between the germline ends. The CDR3 sequence: CASSEEGGQPQHF. CDR3 in DNA: TGTGCCAGCAGTGAAGAGGGGGGCCAGCCCCAGCATTTT.

There are a few counts of this clonotype. This chain links TRBV2 with TRBJ2-1; D unclear. The CDR3 consists of 11 residues. V was clipped by 1 base and J by 16 bases, with 11 bases between them. From germline, CDR1 is SNHLY and CDR2 FYNNEI. CDR3 sequence reads: CASSEGGRDFF. The CDR3 nucleotides read TGTGCCAGCAGTGAAGGAGGAAGAGATTTCTTC.

This clonotype was detected only a few times. This chain connects TRBV30 to TRBJ2-7; 9 bases align to TRBD2. The J segment lost 3 bases and the V segment lost 4 bases, leaving 4 bases of the junction unmatched. CDR1 is GTSNPN, CDR2 SVGIG, per germline (reference sequence). The CDR3 contains 13 residues. DNA of the CDR3: TGTGCCTGGAAGCGGGAGGATCTCTACGAGCAGTACTTC. It is translated as CAWKREDLYEQYF.

On this clonotype itself: Germline is not matched at one junction end, which may reflect a read error. V and J are TRBV7-2 and TRBJ2-3; D gene unclear. The CDR3 is 14 residues long. Germline CDR1 and CDR2: SGHTA and FQGNSA. In DNA form, the CDR3 reads TGTGCCAGCACCTTAGGGCCACACACAGATACGCAGTATTTT. It yields the protein CASTLGPHTDTQYF.

This clonotype has only a few counts. The chain links TRBV20-1 to TRBJ2-6; D is perhaps TRBD1 (5 bases). CDR3 size: 17 residues. The V end was cut by 1 base, the J end by 0 bases, with 13 bases between. CDR1 and CDR2 from the germline V gene are DFQATT and SNEGSKA (reference sequence). The CDR3 spells CSARVHHRPSGANVLTF. CDR3 nucleotide sequence: TGCAGTGCTAGAGTTCATCACAGGCCCTCTGGGGCCAACGTCCTGACTTTC.

J is TRBJ2-5 and V is TRBV7-2; D not resolved. Germline loops: CDR1 SGHTA, CDR2 FQGNSA. Trimming took 5 bases from V and 1 from J, leaving 11 bases between them. The CDR3 is 14 amino acids. The CDR3 nucleotides are TGTGCCAGCAGCCCTCCCCGGACCCAAGAGACCCAGTACTTC. It translates to CASSPPRTQETQYF.

This clonotype showed up just a few times. The V and J genes are TRBV7-2 and TRBJ2-7; tentative D call: TRBD1 (7 bases). Germline V lookup: CDR1 SGHTA, CDR2 FQGNSA. The CDR3 spans 15 residues. Trimming stripped 5 bases from V and 3 bases from J, with 17 bases between. Written as DNA, the CDR3 is TGTGCCAGCAGCAAGGCCCAGGGGGGTAGCTACGAGCAGTACTTC. Its protein product is CASSKAQGGSYEQYF.

The chain employs TRBV15 and TRBJ2-1, with 8 bases lining up with TRBD2. The germline V gene encodes CDR1 LNHNV and CDR2 YYDKDF (reference sequence). V trimming: 1 base; J trimming: 6 bases; junction bases outside the gene matches: 8. The CDR3 consists of 16 residues. CDR3 coding DNA: TGTGCCACCAGCAGAGCGGGAGGGAGGGCCTCCAATGAGCAGTTCTTC. Translated, it gives CATSRAGGRASNEQFF.

This clonotype was seen a handful of times. V gene TRBV28 combines with J gene TRBJ2-7; 7 nucleotides match TRBD1. CDR1 MDHEN and CDR2 SYDVKM come from the germline V gene. This CDR3 has 15 amino acids. With 5 bases clipped from V and 3 bases from J, the junction kept 10 bases outside the gene matches. CDR3: CASSHPSQGVYEQYF. The CDR3 nucleotides are TGTGCCAGCAGTCACCCATCTCAGGGGGTCTACGAGCAGTACTTC. Combining the CDR3 with reference TRBV28 and TRBJ2-7 gives the whole variable domain DVKVTQSSRYLVKRTGEKVFLECVQDMDHENMFWYRQDPGLGLRLIYFSYDVKMKEKGDIPEGYSVSREKKERFSLILESASTNQTSMYLCASSHPSQGVYEQYFGPGTRLTVT.

This sequence joins TRBV7-2 and TRBJ2-2; TRBD1 agrees at 7 bases. Germline V gives CDR1 SGHTA, CDR2 FQGNSA. V lost 1 base and J lost 5; bases outside the gene matches: 1. The CDR3 loop spans 14 amino acids. Written as DNA, the CDR3 is TGTGCCAGCAGCTTAGGACAGGGAACCGGGGAGCTGTTTTTT. Its translation is CASSLGQGTGELFF.

This rearrangement joins TRBV5-1 to TRBJ2-3; D is undetermined. CDR1 SGHRS and CDR2 YFSETQ come from the germline V gene. This CDR3 comprises 11 residues. V lost 1 base, J lost 7 bases, and 4 bases lay in between. CDR3 coding DNA: TGCGCCAGCAGCTTGAAAAATACGCAGTATTTT. This codes for CASSLKNTQYF.

This clonotype was found many times. This chain connects TRBV4-3 to TRBJ2-5; the D is unclear. Trimming cost V 0 bases and J 4 bases, with 12 bases left between them. Germline V CDR1 and CDR2: LGHNA, YSLEER. The CDR3 runs to 15 residues. CDR3: CASSQDNSESETQYF. The CDR3 DNA is TGCGCCAGCAGCCAAGATAATTCGGAGTCAGAGACCCAGTACTTC.

In its sample, this clonotype was seen a few times. The V gene is TRBV5-1, the J gene TRBJ2-3; D is uncertain. CDR3 length equals 14 residues. Germline V gives CDR1 SGHRS, CDR2 YFSETQ. V shed 5 bases and J shed 4 bases, with 14 bases lying between them. The CDR3 DNA follows: TGCGCCAGCAGAGAAGCGAGGTCCTCAGATACGCAGTATTTT. It specifies CASREARSSDTQYF.

The sample holds many counts of this clonotype. This chain connects TRBV5-1 to TRBJ2-7, with 10 bases lining up with TRBD1. Germline CDR1 SGHRS, CDR2 YFSETQ. The CDR3 covers 14 residues. The V and J ends lost 4 bases and 6 bases, in that order; junction bases with no gene match: 7. CDR3 protein: CASSGRDRGSEQYF. The DNA of the CDR3 is TGCGCCAGCAGCGGGAGGGACAGGGGCTCCGAGCAGTACTTC.

V usage is TRBV7-9 and J usage is TRBJ1-2; no reliable D call. The germline V gene encodes CDR1 SEHNR and CDR2 FQNEAQ (reference sequence). V was shortened by 0 bases and J by 6 bases, with 8 bases between the two germline ends. The CDR3 has 13 residues. DNA for the CDR3: TGTGCCAGCAGCTTAGCGCCGACGGATGGCTACACCTTC. Translating gives CASSLAPTDGYTF.

This clonotype was counted between two and nine times. The chain combines TRBV7-9 with TRBJ2-4; no clear D. Per germline, CDR1 SEHNR and CDR2 FQNEAQ (reference sequence). Trimming removed 5 bases from V and 6 bases from J, with 2 bases in between. The CDR3 spans 10 residues. In DNA form, the CDR3 reads TGTGCCAGCAGCAGAAACATTCAGTACTTC. Its protein is CASSRNIQYF.